These 3 T cell receptor beta chains were sequenced from one sample in a study of T cells of healthy individuals. Using its own MiXCR run on the 5' RACE reads, TCRdb lists one record per CDR3 protein. The sample has some 100,000 distinct CDR3 sequences, approximately 16% seen once. Every receptor here comes from a human donor in good health.

There are many counts of this clonotype. The rearrangement links TRBV19 to TRBJ2-1; maybe TRBD2 (6 bases). V was trimmed by 4 bases and J by 2 bases, leaving 12 bases between them. The CDR3 loop spans 15 amino acids. CDR1 and CDR2 from the germline V gene are LNHDA and SQIVND (reference sequence). Here the CDR3 DNA reads TGTGCCAGTAGTAAGGGACTGGAAGCCTACAATGAGCAGTTCTTC. Amino acids: CASSKGLEAYNEQFF.

The V gene is TRBV5-1, the J gene TRBJ1-1; tentatively, D is TRBD1 (5 bases). V was shortened by 1 base and J by 1 base, with 14 bases between the two germline ends. The CDR3 contains 16 residues. CDR1 and CDR2 from the germline V gene are SGHRS and YFSETQ. The CDR3 sequence: CASSLRGRGGNTEAFF. The CDR3 region has the DNA TGCGCCAGCAGCTTGCGGGGTAGGGGAGGGAACACTGAAGCTTTCTTT. The variable domain in full, completed from reference TRBV5-1 and TRBJ1-1, reads KAGVTQTPRYLIKTRGQQVTLSCSPISGHRSVSWYQQTPGQGLQFLFEYFSETQRNKGNFPGRFSGRQFSNSRSEMNVSTLELGDSALYLCASSLRGRGGNTEAFFGQGTRLTVV.

This chain joins TRBV7-9 and TRBJ1-1, with TRBD1 as a possible D gene (5 bases). The germline CDR1 and CDR2 sequences are SEHNR and FQNEAQ (reference sequence). V lost 5 bases and J lost 2, with 12 bases in between. The CDR3 spans 14 residues. CDR3 in DNA: TGTGCCAGCAGCGTACAGGAGCGCAACACTGAAGCTTTCTTT. It codes for CASSVQERNTEAFF.